A selection of T cell receptor beta chains follows, all from one sample in a study of T cell responses to AZD1222 COVID-19 vaccine. Profiled with immunoSEQ multiplex PCR; TCRdb holds only in-frame clones, not every one. The sample lists about 180,000 clones; almost 90% were seen once. This material consisted of peripheral blood, taken on day 0 of AZD1222 vaccination. These receptors were collected from an adult in good health. Both conserved end residues are part of each CDR3. A D gene is named only where the DNA matches it firmly. The size of a clone is reported for some rows only, either as once, few or many, or as a class for expanded clones.

abundance	d_gene	len	v_gene	j_gene	CDR3aa	CDR3nt
NA	NA	11	TRBV7-9	TRBJ2-5	CASSRGETQYF	TGTGCCAGCAGCCGGGGAGAGACCCAGTACTTC
NA	TRBD1	13	TRBV6-1	TRBJ1-4	CASSRQGNEKLFF	TGTGCCAGCAGCAGACAGGGTAATGAAAAACTGTTTTTT
NA	NA	13	TRBV12-3/TRBV12-4	TRBJ1-5	CASSFTVNQPQHF	TGTGCCAGCAGTTTTACGGTAAATCAGCCCCAGCATTTT
NA	NA	13	TRBV7-2	TRBJ2-5	CASSLGYQETQYF	TGTGCCAGCAGCTTAGGGTACCAAGAGACCCAGTACTTC
NA	TRBD2	15	TRBV27	TRBJ2-7	CASSTQRGASYEQYF	TGTGCCAGCAGTACCCAGCGGGGGGCATCCTACGAGCAGTACTTC
NA	NA	12	TRBV12-3/TRBV12-4	TRBJ1-4	CASSDSNEKLFF	TGTGCCAGCAGCGACAGCAATGAAAAACTGTTTTTT
once	NA	12	TRBV12-3/TRBV12-4	TRBJ1-4	CASSSENEKLFF	TGTGCCAGCAGTTCAGAAAATGAAAAACTGTTTTTT
few	NA	14	TRBV9	TRBJ1-1	CASSLLDGNTEAFF	TGTGCCAGCAGCCTCCTGGACGGGAACACTGAAGCTTTCTTT
once	NA	14	TRBV19	TRBJ2-1	CASSPLFGYNEQFF	TGTGCCAGCAGTCCGCTTTTTGGCTACAATGAGCAGTTCTTC
NA	NA	14	TRBV28	TRBJ1-2	CASSRNRAAYGYTF	TGTGCCAGCAGTCGAAACAGGGCAGCCTATGGCTACACCTTC
NA	NA	15	TRBV5-6	TRBJ1-4	CASSLLGQGNEKLFF	TGTGCCAGCAGCTTGTTGGGGCAGGGTAATGAAAAACTGTTTTTT
NA	NA	13	TRBV2	TRBJ2-7	CASRPPGTYEQYF	TGTGCCAGCAGACCTCCCGGGACCTACGAGCAGTACTTC
NA	NA	16	TRBV7-2	TRBJ1-1	CASSLAPSRGNTEAFF	TGTGCCAGCAGCTTAGCCCCAAGTAGAGGGAACACTGAAGCTTTCTTT
NA	TRBD1	14	TRBV2	TRBJ2-5	CASTLSQGAETQYF	TGTGCCAGCACTCTCTCCCAGGGGGCAGAGACCCAGTACTTC
NA	TRBD1	15	TRBV19	TRBJ2-7	CASSILRQGNYEQYF	TGTGCCAGTAGTATTCTACGACAGGGGAACTACGAGCAGTACTTC
NA	NA	14	TRBV6-5	TRBJ1-1	CASTRDGANTEAFF	TGTGCCAGCACTCGGGACGGGGCGAACACTGAAGCTTTCTTT
NA	TRBD1	12	TRBV2	TRBJ1-4	CASRGQDEKLFF	TGTGCCAGCAGGGGACAGGATGAAAAACTGTTTTTT
NA	TRBD1	15	TRBV27	TRBJ2-3	CASSLPGGNTDTQYF	TGTGCCAGCAGTTTACCAGGGGGTAACACAGATACGCAGTATTTT
NA	NA	13	TRBV6-5	TRBJ2-2	CASSQVFGRELFF	TGTGCCAGCAGCCAAGTGTTCGGTCGGGAGCTGTTTTTT
NA	TRBD1	15	TRBV9	TRBJ2-3	CASSVEGAWTDTQYF	TGTGCCAGCAGCGTAGAGGGGGCGTGGACAGATACGCAGTATTTT
few	NA	15	TRBV19	TRBJ1-5	CASSIAPSGEQPQHF	TGTGCCAGTAGTATAGCCCCCAGCGGGGAGCAGCCCCAGCATTTT
NA	NA	12	TRBV19	TRBJ1-2	CASSLGAGGYTF	TGTGCCAGTAGTCTGGGGGCGGGAGGCTACACCTTC
NA	NA	15	TRBV6-1	TRBJ1-1	CASSEHRTGATEAFF	TGTGCCAGCAGTGAACACAGGACCGGGGCCACTGAAGCTTTCTTT
NA	NA	17	TRBV2	TRBJ1-6	CAKQRTAGSSYNSPLHF	TGTGCCAAACAGCGGACCGCCGGCAGCTCCTATAATTCACCCCTCCACTTT
NA	TRBD1	13	TRBV3-1/TRBV3-2	TRBJ1-2	CASKGQALYGYTF	TGTGCCAGCAAGGGACAGGCCCTCTATGGCTACACCTTC
NA	NA	13	TRBV12-5	TRBJ2-2	CASGLSTTGELFF	TGTGCTAGTGGTTTGAGTACCACCGGGGAGCTGTTTTTT
NA	NA	16	TRBV4-2	TRBJ1-2	CASSPAAGDHNYGYTF	TGTGCCAGCAGCCCAGCGGCCGGGGACCATAACTATGGCTACACCTTC
NA	NA	18	TRBV5-1	TRBJ2-2	CASSPSFQGGMNTGELFF	TGCGCCAGCAGCCCCTCCTTCCAGGGAGGAATGAACACCGGGGAGCTGTTTTTT
few	NA	12	TRBV23-1	TRBJ2-7	CAVAGCGYEQYF	TGCGCCGTGGCAGGGTGTGGTTACGAGCAGTACTTC
NA	NA	15	TRBV1	TRBJ2-5	CTSSQGSNREETQYF	TGCACCAGCAGCCAAGGCTCGAATAGGGAAGAGACCCAGTACTTC
NA	NA	17	TRBV7-8	TRBJ1-3	CASSPNRDSGSGNTIYF	TGTGCCAGCAGCCCCAACCGGGACTCGGGATCTGGAAACACCATATATTTT
NA	NA	14	TRBV19	TRBJ1-1	CASSIKAMNTEAFF	TGTGCCAGTAGTATAAAAGCGATGAACACTGAAGCTTTCTTT
NA	NA	15	TRBV6-1	TRBJ2-7	CASSDTLWDAYEQYF	TGTGCCAGCAGTGACACCCTATGGGACGCCTACGAGCAGTACTTC
few	NA	15	TRBV3-1/TRBV3-2	TRBJ1-1	CASSLRTGGLPEAFF	TGTGCCAGCAGCCTCCGGACGGGGGGCCTACCTGAAGCTTTCTTT
NA	NA	15	TRBV6-2/TRBV6-3	TRBJ2-3	CASSYRGGHTDTQYF	TGTGCCAGCAGTTACCGAGGCGGACACACAGATACGCAGTATTTT
NA	NA	15	TRBV5-1	TRBJ2-5	CASSLVETIQETQYF	TGCGCCAGCAGCTTGGTGGAAACCATCCAAGAGACCCAGTACTTC
once	NA	15	TRBV18	TRBJ1-2	CASSPLPGAEYGYTF	TGTGCCAGCTCACCACTCCCAGGGGCAGAGTATGGCTACACCTTC
NA	NA	14	TRBV2	TRBJ2-3	CASSDPRSTDTQYF	TGTGCCAGCAGTGACCCACGAAGCACAGATACGCAGTATTTT
NA	TRBD1	18	TRBV9	TRBJ1-1	CASSASTRDSTKNTEAFF	TGTGCCAGCAGCGCCAGCACCCGGGACAGCACAAAGAACACTGAAGCTTTCTTT
few	NA	14	TRBV11-2	TRBJ1-1	CASSSEGIGTEAFF	TGTGCCAGCAGCTCCGAAGGGATCGGGACTGAAGCTTTCTTT
NA	NA	14	TRBV4-1	TRBJ2-7	CASSQEQGPYEQYF	TGCGCCAGCAGCCAAGAGCAGGGTCCCTACGAGCAGTACTTC
NA	TRBD1	13	TRBV5-6	TRBJ1-2	CASSTPTGYGYTF	TGTGCCAGCAGCACGCCGACAGGGTATGGCTACACCTTC
NA	NA	17	TRBV7-3	TRBJ2-7	CASSLKAPGHSSYEQYF	TGTGCCAGCAGCTTAAAGGCACCGGGACATAGCTCCTACGAGCAGTACTTC
NA	NA	14	TRBV5-6	TRBJ1-2	CASSLDRAGYGYTF	TGTGCCAGCAGCTTGGATCGGGCAGGCTATGGCTACACCTTC
NA	TRBD1	14	TRBV5-4	TRBJ1-2	CASSSNRGPNGYTF	TGTGCCAGCAGCTCGAACAGGGGGCCGAATGGCTACACCTTC
NA	NA	11	TRBV10-3	TRBJ2-5	CAISDWETQYF	TGTGCCATCAGTGACTGGGAGACCCAGTACTTC
NA	NA	12	TRBV11-2	TRBJ2-7	CASSLGFYEQYF	TGTGCCAGCAGCTTAGGGTTTTACGAGCAGTACTTC